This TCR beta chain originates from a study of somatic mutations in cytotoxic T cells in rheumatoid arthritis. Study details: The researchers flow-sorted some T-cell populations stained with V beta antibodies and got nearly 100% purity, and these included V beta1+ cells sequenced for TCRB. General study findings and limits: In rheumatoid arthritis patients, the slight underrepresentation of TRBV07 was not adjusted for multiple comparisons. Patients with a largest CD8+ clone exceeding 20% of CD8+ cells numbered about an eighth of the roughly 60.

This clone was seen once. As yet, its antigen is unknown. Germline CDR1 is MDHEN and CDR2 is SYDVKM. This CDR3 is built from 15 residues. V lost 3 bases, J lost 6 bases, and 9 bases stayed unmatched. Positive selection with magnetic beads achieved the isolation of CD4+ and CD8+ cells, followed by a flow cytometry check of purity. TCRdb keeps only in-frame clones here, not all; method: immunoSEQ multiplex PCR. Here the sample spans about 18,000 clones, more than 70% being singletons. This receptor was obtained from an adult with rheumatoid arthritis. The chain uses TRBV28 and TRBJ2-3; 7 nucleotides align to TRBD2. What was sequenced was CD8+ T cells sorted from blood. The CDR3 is CASSLGGTALDTQYF. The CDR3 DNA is TGTGCCAGCAGTTTGGGGGGGACCGCTCTGGATACGCAGTATTTT.